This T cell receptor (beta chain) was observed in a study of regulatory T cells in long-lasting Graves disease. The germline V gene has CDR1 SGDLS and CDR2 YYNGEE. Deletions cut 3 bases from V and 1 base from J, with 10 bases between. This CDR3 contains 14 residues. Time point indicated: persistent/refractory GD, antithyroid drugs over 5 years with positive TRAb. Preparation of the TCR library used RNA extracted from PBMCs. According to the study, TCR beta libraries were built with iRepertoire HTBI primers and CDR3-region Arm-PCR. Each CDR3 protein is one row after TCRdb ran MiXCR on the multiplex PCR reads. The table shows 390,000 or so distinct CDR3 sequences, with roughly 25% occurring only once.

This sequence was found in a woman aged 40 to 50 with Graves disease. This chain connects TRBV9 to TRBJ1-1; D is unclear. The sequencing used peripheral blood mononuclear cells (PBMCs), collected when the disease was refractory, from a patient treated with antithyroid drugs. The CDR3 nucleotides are TGTGCCAGCAGCGCGCCTCCAGGGAACACTGAAGCTTTCTTT. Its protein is CASSAPPGNTEAFF.